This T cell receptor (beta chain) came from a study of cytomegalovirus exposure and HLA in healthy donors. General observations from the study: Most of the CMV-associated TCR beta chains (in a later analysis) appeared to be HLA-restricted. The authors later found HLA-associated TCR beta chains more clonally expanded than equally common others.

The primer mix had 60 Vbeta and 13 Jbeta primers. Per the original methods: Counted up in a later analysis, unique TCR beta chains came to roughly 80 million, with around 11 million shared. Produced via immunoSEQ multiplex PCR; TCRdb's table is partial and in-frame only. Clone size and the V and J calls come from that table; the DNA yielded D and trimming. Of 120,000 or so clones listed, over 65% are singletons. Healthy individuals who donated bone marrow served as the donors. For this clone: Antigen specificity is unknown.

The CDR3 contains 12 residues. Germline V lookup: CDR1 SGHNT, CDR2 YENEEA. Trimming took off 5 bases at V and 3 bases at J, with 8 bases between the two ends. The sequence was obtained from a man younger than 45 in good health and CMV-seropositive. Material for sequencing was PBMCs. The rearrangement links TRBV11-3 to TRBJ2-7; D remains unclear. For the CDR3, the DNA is TGTGCCAGCAGCGCCGCCGGCTACGAGCAGTACTTC. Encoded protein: CASSAAGYEQYF.